A single sample gave rise to the 20 T cell receptor beta chains below, sequenced in a study of neurological immune-mediated disorders. TCRdb itself ran the 5' RACE reads through MiXCR, one entry per CDR3 protein. Of more than 45,000 distinct CDR3 sequences listed, under 4.5% are singletons. The sample taken for sequencing was PBMCs. Every receptor here comes from a woman aged 25 to 39 with multiple sclerosis.

Regarding this clonotype: Just one base apart from a much larger clone, this may be a read error. The gene calls are TRBV11-3 and TRBJ1-1; no clear D gene. Per the germline V gene, CDR1 is SGHNT and CDR2 is YENEEA. The CDR3 sequence is 15 residues long. CDR3: CAISLVRHQNTEAFF. The CDR3 DNA reads as TGTGCCATCAGCTTAGTCCGGCATCAGAACACTGAAGCTTTCTTT. Supplemented by reference TRBV11-3 and TRBJ1-1, the full variable domain reads EAGVVQSPRYKIIEKKQPVAFWCNPISGHNTLYWYLQNLGQGPELLIRYENEEAVDDSQLPKDRFSAERLKGVDSTLKIQPAELGDSAVYLCAISLVRHQNTEAFFGQGTRLTVV.

The rearrangement joins TRBV20-1 to TRBJ1-2, with D possibly being TRBD1 (5 bases). Between the trimmed V and J ends, which lost 6 bases and 0 bases, there was a span of 14 bases. This CDR3 region has 14 residues. Germline CDR1 DFQATT, CDR2 SNEGSKA (reference sequence). The CDR3, as DNA: TGCAGTGCCTTCCCGGGGGGAACTAACTATGGCTACACCTTC. Its protein product is CSAFPGGTNYGYTF.

This clonotype appeared many times. The rearrangement joins TRBV2 to TRBJ1-2; no firm D call. V was cut by 6 bases and J by 7 bases, with 12 bases left in between. The CDR3 runs 12 residues. Germline CDR1 is SNHLY and CDR2 is FYNNEI. The CDR3 here is CASRMAERGYTF. CDR3 in DNA: TGTGCCAGCAGGATGGCAGAGCGTGGCTACACCTTC.

This clonotype has a count of ten or more. V usage is TRBV7-9 and J usage is TRBJ1-6; maybe TRBD1 (5 bases). Trimming left V 2 bases short and J 5 bases short, with 10 bases between. The CDR3 length is 15 residues. Germline CDR1 SEHNR, CDR2 FQNEAQ (reference sequence). This chain's CDR3 is CASSLSTAHNSPLHF. The CDR3 DNA follows: TGTGCCAGCAGCTTATCGACAGCCCATAATTCACCCCTCCACTTT.

This clonotype appeared a few times. The chain has TRBV2 and TRBJ2-1; 8 nucleotides align to TRBD2. The junction had 6 bases not matched to a gene; V was cut back by 5 bases and J by 0 bases. Germline CDR1 reads SNHLY; CDR2 reads FYNNEI. The CDR3 is 16 amino acids. The CDR3 nucleotides read TGTGCCAGCAGTACAGGTGGGACTAGCTCCTACAATGAGCAGTTCTTC. Translating gives CASSTGGTSSYNEQFF.

This clonotype occurred a few times. The DNA of the CDR3 is TGTGCCAGCTCACCTTCGTGGGGACAGTCCTACAATGAGCAGTTCTTC. As protein: CASSPSWGQSYNEQFF. The rearrangement links TRBV18 to TRBJ2-1; 7 positions match TRBD1. Looked up from germline, CDR1 is KGHSH and CDR2 is LQKENI. Trimming took 3 bases from V and 1 from J; bases not matched to a gene: 6. This CDR3 is 16 amino acids long.

This clonotype was seen repeatedly, ten times or more. This chain joins TRBV24-1 and TRBJ1-4; D gene unclear. CDR1 KGHDR and CDR2 SFDVKD come from the germline V gene. The ends were cut back, 4 bases at V and 0 bases at J, with 8 bases in the middle. The CDR3 is 15 residues long. The CDR3: CATSDTRATNEKLFF. Here the CDR3 DNA reads TGTGCCACCAGTGACACACGTGCAACTAATGAAAAACTGTTTTTT.

This clonotype has a count of ten or more. The chain couples TRBV21-1 to TRBJ1-1. TRBV21-1 corresponds to a pseudogene. This CDR3 comprises 15 residues. The CDR3 spells CASSKAGVPNTEAFF. CDR3 nucleotides: TGTGCCAGCAGCAAAGCAGGAGTTCCGAACACTGAAGCTTTCTTT.

This clonotype was seen ten or more times. The chain is built from TRBV20-1 and TRBJ1-5, with D unclear. Per the germline V gene, CDR1 is DFQATT and CDR2 is SNEGSKA (reference sequence). The CDR3 covers 12 residues. V gave up 2 bases and J gave up 5 bases, with 7 bases separating them. The CDR3 sequence is CSARTSDQPQHF. CDR3 nucleotide sequence: TGCAGTGCTAGAACAAGCGATCAGCCCCAGCATTTT.

This clonotype was seen repeatedly, ten times or more. The V and J genes are TRBV5-1 and TRBJ2-3; TRBD1 is a possible D gene (6 bases). The germline V and J ends were trimmed by 4 bases and 2 bases, with 17 bases remaining between them. The CDR3 sequence is 16 residues long. CDR1 is SGHRS, CDR2 YFSETQ, per germline. CDR3 nucleotides: TGCGCCAGCAGCCCCACTGGACAGACATACACAGATACGCAGTATTTT. Protein product: CASSPTGQTYTDTQYF.

In this sample, this clonotype turned up many times. The V and J genes are TRBV4-1 and TRBJ2-7; D is perhaps TRBD1 or TRBD2 (5 bases each). The length of the CDR3 is 16 residues. Trimming took 1 base from V and 3 from J, leaving 16 bases between them. CDR1 and CDR2 from the germline V gene are MGHRA and YSYEKL. This CDR3 is CASSQAPGQKFYEQYF. Here the CDR3 DNA reads TGCGCCAGCAGCCAAGCACCGGGGCAGAAATTCTACGAGCAGTACTTC.

In this sample, this clonotype turned up many times. The V call is TRBV7-2, the J call TRBJ2-2; D may be TRBD2 (5 bases). This CDR3 comprises 14 residues. The germline V and J ends were trimmed by 6 bases and 6 bases, with 14 bases remaining between them. The germline gives CDR1 SGHTA, CDR2 FQGNSA. The CDR3 protein is CASRPTRDSGELFF. DNA for the CDR3: TGTGCCAGCAGACCAACTAGGGATTCCGGGGAGCTGTTTTTT.

The chain recombines TRBV18 with TRBJ2-7; D might be TRBD1 or TRBD2, each matching 8 bases. The V gene lost 3 bases and the J gene lost 0 bases, with 15 bases spanning the gap. CDR1 and CDR2 (germline): KGHSH, LQKENI. The CDR3 is 16 residues long. This CDR3 reads CASSPPGGTGSYEQYF. In DNA form, the CDR3 reads TGTGCCAGCTCACCGCCGGGGGGGACAGGCTCCTACGAGCAGTACTTC.

This clonotype was seen repeatedly, ten times or more. This chain connects TRBV24-1 to TRBJ2-2; 8 bases agree with TRBD2. Trimming removed 4 bases from V and 4 bases from J; junction bases left unmatched: 7. Germline CDR1 KGHDR, CDR2 SFDVKD. The CDR3 extends over 16 amino acids. The CDR3: CATSDPRTSTTGELFF. The CDR3 DNA follows: TGTGCCACCAGTGACCCCCGGACTAGCACCACCGGGGAGCTGTTTTTT.

This clonotype was detected many times. The chain employs TRBV9 and TRBJ1-3; TRBD1 matches 8 bases. The V gene end was trimmed by 0 bases and the J gene end by 4 bases; junction bases not matched to a gene: 6. The CDR3 length is 16 residues. Germline V gene sequence: CDR1 SGDLS, CDR2 YYNGEE. The CDR3 bases are TGTGCCAGCAGCGTAGGGGCAGGGGGCTCCGGAAACACCATATATTTT. Protein product: CASSVGAGGSGNTIYF.

This clonotype came up many times. The V call is TRBV29-1, the J call TRBJ1-4, with D possibly being TRBD1 (6 bases). The CDR3 has 19 amino acids. Trimming removed 4 bases from V and 0 bases from J, with 24 bases in between. Germline V gene sequence: CDR1 SQVTM, CDR2 ANQGSEA. The CDR3, as DNA: TGCAGCGTTGTGCTCGGACAACAGGGAGGGCTGGCAACTAATGAAAAACTGTTTTTT. As protein: CSVVLGQQGGLATNEKLFF. Using reference TRBV29-1 and TRBJ1-4 for the parts outside the CDR3, the full variable domain is SAVISQKPSRDICQRGTSLTIQCQVDSQVTMMFWYRQQPGQSLTLIATANQGSEATYESGFVIDKFPISRPNLTFSTLTVSNMSPEDSSIYLCSVVLGQQGGLATNEKLFFGSGTQLSVL.

This clonotype was seen at least ten times. This chain joins TRBV12-3 or TRBV12-4 and TRBJ1-1, with D hard to call. This CDR3 contains 12 residues. V lost 3 bases, J lost 6 bases, and 8 bases lay in between. CDR3 protein: CASSFVGSEAFF. The CDR3 DNA is TGTGCCAGCAGTTTCGTAGGTTCTGAAGCTTTCTTT.

With respect to this clonotype: This sequence may be a read error, since a much larger clone differs from it by one base. The CDR3 nucleotides are TGTGCCAGCTCAAAGGGGTTTACGCAGTATTTT. Its protein is CASSKGFTQYF. V gene TRBV27 combines with J gene TRBJ2-3; D perhaps matches TRBD1 (5 bases). Germline V gives CDR1 MNHEY, CDR2 SMNVEV (reference sequence). V was pared by 8 bases and J by 8 bases, with 11 bases between. The CDR3 sequence is 11 residues long.

This clonotype has a count of ten or more. The rearrangement links TRBV4-1 to TRBJ2-5; D ambiguous. The germline gives CDR1 MGHRA, CDR2 YSYEKL. This CDR3 contains 12 residues. The V gene lost 0 bases and the J gene lost 7 bases, with 6 bases spanning the gap. Here the CDR3 reads CASSQDPATQYF. CDR3 DNA: TGCGCCAGCAGCCAAGATCCGGCGACCCAGTACTTC.

The chain uses TRBV12-3 or TRBV12-4 and TRBJ2-5; a possible D gene is TRBD1 (7 bases). The ends were cut back, 0 bases at V and 5 bases at J, with 13 bases in the middle. The length of the CDR3 is 15 residues. The CDR3 region has the DNA TGTGCCAGCAGTTTAGCTGGGGCAGGGGGGGAGACCCAGTACTTC. Protein product: CASSLAGAGGETQYF.